These T cell receptor beta chains were read from a single sample in a study of blood T cell repertoires in COVID-19. Profiling relied on immunoSEQ multiplex PCR, and the TCRdb table lists in-frame clones only, not all of them. This sample has fewer than 450,000 clones; 87% occur once, and the top ten carry about 6%. Specimen: peripheral blood. The receptors stem from a woman between 50 and 59 years old with COVID-19, enrolled during active disease. CDR3s include the opening cysteine and the closing phenylalanine or tryptophan. D genes are given only for firm matches. A row's size may be missing; if present it is once, few, many or a size class.

TRBJ2-3,TRBV2,few,-,TGTGCCAGCGGGCTTTTGAGGGCAGATACGCAGTATTTT,CASGLLRADTQYF
TRBJ2-6,TRBV15,-,TRBD1,TGTGCCACCAGCAGCCAGGGGGCTGTTGGGGCCAACGTCCTGACTTTC,CATSSQGAVGANVLTF
TRBJ2-5,TRBV10-3,-,TRBD2,TGTGCCATCTCAAGCGGGAGGGGACGAGAGACCCAGTACTTC,CAISSGRGRETQYF
TRBJ1-2,TRBV14,once,-,TGTGCCAGCAGCCGAAGTCAGGGAAGTAACTATGGCTACACCTTC,CASSRSQGSNYGYTF
TRBJ2-6,TRBV24-1,-,-,TGTGCCACCAGTGATTTTGGTTTTGGACAGGACTATGGGGCCAACGTCCTGACTTTC,CATSDFGFGQDYGANVLTF
TRBJ2-3,TRBV6-5,few,-,TGTGCCAGCAGTTACTCAGGACAGACAGATACGCAGTATTTT,CASSYSGQTDTQYF
TRBJ1-2,TRBV7-2,-,-,TGTGCCAGGATCCCGGAACAGGATCCCTATGGCTACACCTTC,CARIPEQDPYGYTF
TRBJ1-5,TRBV30,-,-,TGTGCCTGGAGCGTGGGACTTACTCGGGGCAATCAGCCCCAGCATTTT,CAWSVGLTRGNQPQHF
TRBJ1-2,TRBV30,-,-,TGTGCCTGGAGTGCCGGACGTCCGGGAGGCTACACCTTC,CAWSAGRPGGYTF
TRBJ2-1,TRBV29-1,few,-,TGCAGCGTTGTTTTGCGCAGGGCAGGCTACAATGAGCAGTTCTTC,CSVVLRRAGYNEQFF
TRBJ1-4,TRBV3-1/TRBV3-2,-,TRBD1,TGTGCCAGCAGCCGGAGGACAGGGGTAAATGAAAAACTGTTTTTT,CASSRRTGVNEKLFF
TRBJ2-1,TRBV5-1,-,-,TGCGCCACCCCCGGCCCCGGGACTTTTGCCAGCAATGAGCAGTTCTTC,CATPGPGTFASNEQFF
TRBJ2-7,TRBV5-4,-,-,TGTGCCAGCAGCTTCAAGAGGTCCCGGAGCGAGCAGTACTTC,CASSFKRSRSEQYF
TRBJ1-4,TRBV4-1,-,-,TGCGCCAGCTCGAGCGCAGGGTTAACTGAAAAACTGTTTTTT,CASSSAGLTEKLFF
TRBJ2-3,TRBV6-4,-,TRBD2,TGTGCCAGCAGTCCGGGACTAGCGGGAGGAAACACAGATACGCAGTATTTT,CASSPGLAGGNTDTQYF
TRBJ1-5,TRBV18,-,TRBD1,TGTGCCAGCTCACTCGGGACAGCTCAGCCCCAGCATTTT,CASSLGTAQPQHF
TRBJ2-3,TRBV4-1,-,TRBD1,TGCGCCAGCAGCCACGGACAGGGCACAGATACGCAGTATTTT,CASSHGQGTDTQYF
TRBJ1-1,TRBV2,-,TRBD1,TGTGCCAGCGGAGACCCCGGGACAGGGGAAGGGTTAGCTGAAGCTTTCTTT,CASGDPGTGEGLAEAFF
TRBJ2-3,TRBV11-2,-,-,TGTGCCAGCAGCTTAGCTTCAGATACGCAGTATTTT,CASSLASDTQYF
TRBJ1-5,TRBV6-6,-,TRBD1,TGTGCCAGCAGCGACAGGGTCTCCAATCAGCCCCAGCATTTT,CASSDRVSNQPQHF
TRBJ1-3,TRBV7-8,-,TRBD1,TGTGCCACCCTTCAGACGGGACAGGGGAAAGTAAACACCATATATTTT,CATLQTGQGKVNTIYF
TRBJ2-2,TRBV15,-,TRBD2,TGTGCCACCAGCGGCGGACTAGCGAGCACCGGGGAGCTGTTTTTT,CATSGGLASTGELFF
TRBJ1-1,TRBV2,-,-,TGTGCCAGCTCGACCGAGACAGGAAACACTGAAGCTTTCTTT,CASSTETGNTEAFF
TRBJ1-2,TRBV6-1,few,TRBD1,TGTGCCAGCAGTGAAGGGGGACAGGGAGGCTACACCTTC,CASSEGGQGGYTF
TRBJ2-5,TRBV7-7,-,-,TGTGCCAGCAGCAGTTCGGGCCAAGAGACCCAGTACTTC,CASSSSGQETQYF
TRBJ1-4,TRBV6-1,-,TRBD1,TGTGCCAGCAGTGGTGGACAGGGGGCGTCTAATGAAAAACTGTTTTTT,CASSGGQGASNEKLFF
TRBJ2-5,TRBV7-6,-,TRBD1,TGTGCCAGCAGCCAAACCCCGGGACAGGAGACAGAGACCCAGTACTTC,CASSQTPGQETETQYF
TRBJ2-1,TRBV7-2,few,-,TGTGCCAGCAGCTTGGCGGGATTCTACAATGAGCAGTTCTTC,CASSLAGFYNEQFF
TRBJ2-3,TRBV6-4,-,TRBD1,TGTGCCAGCAGTACGGGACAGGGGGCGCGGGATACGCAGTATTTT,CASSTGQGARDTQYF
TRBJ1-4,TRBV11-3,-,-,TGTGCCAGCAGCTTAGACAGTTCACGGGCAACTAATGAAAAACTGTTTTTT,CASSLDSSRATNEKLFF
TRBJ2-7,TRBV5-4,-,-,TGTGCCAGCAGCCCAACCCGCGGCGGGATGACCTACGAGCAGTACTTC,CASSPTRGGMTYEQYF
TRBJ1-2,TRBV19,-,-,TGTGCCAGTAGTATTTCCGCTAGCCTAAACTATGGCTACACCTTC,CASSISASLNYGYTF
TRBJ2-1,TRBV14,-,-,TGTGCCAGCAGCCAAGGGGCAGGGCGGCACAATGAGCAGTTCTTC,CASSQGAGRHNEQFF
TRBJ2-1,TRBV5-5,-,-,TGTGCCAGCAGTCAGGGCGGGGCGTATAATGAGCAGTTCTTC,CASSQGGAYNEQFF
TRBJ2-3,TRBV11-2,once,TRBD2,TGTGCCAGCAGCTTAATGCTAGCGGGATCCACAGATACGCAGTATTTT,CASSLMLAGSTDTQYF
TRBJ1-2,TRBV27,-,TRBD1,TGTGCCAGCAGCTTATACGGGACAGGGTTTGTCAGTGGCTATGGCTACACCTTC,CASSLYGTGFVSGYGYTF
TRBJ2-2,TRBV11-2,-,TRBD1,TGTGCCAGCAGCCCCGGACAGGGAATGTCCGGGGAGCTGTTTTTT,CASSPGQGMSGELFF
TRBJ2-1,TRBV19,-,TRBD1,TGTGCCAGTAGTATGTGGGACAGGGGTTTCAATGAGCAGTTCTTC,CASSMWDRGFNEQFF
TRBJ1-2,TRBV6-5,-,-,TGTGCCAGCAGCTCCCCAGGCTATGGCTACACCTTC,CASSSPGYGYTF
TRBJ1-1,TRBV6-5,-,-,TGTGCCAGCACCTACGGGGGTTTTGGCACTGAAGCTTTCTTT,CASTYGGFGTEAFF
TRBJ2-3,TRBV11-3,-,-,TGTGCCAGCAGCTTATCAACTAGCCAGCCAGATACGCAGTATTTT,CASSLSTSQPDTQYF
TRBJ1-3,TRBV11-2,-,-,TGTGCCAGCCAATGGGGGCCTTCTGGAAACACCATATATTTT,CASQWGPSGNTIYF
TRBJ2-7,TRBV5-1,-,-,TGCGCCAGCAGCCGAGGGGGGGTGCCCTTTACCTACGAGCAGTACTTC,CASSRGGVPFTYEQYF
TRBJ1-1,TRBV7-9,-,-,TGTGCCAGCAGCAATGGGGTACGGGGGAACACTGAAGCTTTCTTT,CASSNGVRGNTEAFF
TRBJ2-2,TRBV27,-,TRBD1,TGTGCCAGCAGTTTAGGACAGGCCGACACCGGGGAGCTGTTTTTT,CASSLGQADTGELFF
TRBJ2-5,TRBV10-3,-,TRBD2,TGTGCCATCAGTAAGACTAGCGGCCAAGAGACCCAGTACTTC,CAISKTSGQETQYF
TRBJ2-3,TRBV7-8,-,TRBD2,TGTGCCAGCAGCACACGAGCGGGAACCACAGATACGCAGTATTTT,CASSTRAGTTDTQYF
TRBJ2-2,TRBV2,-,TRBD2,TGTGCCAGCAGTGACTTAGGGACTAGCGAATACACCGGGGAGCTGTTTTTT,CASSDLGTSEYTGELFF
TRBJ2-3,TRBV6-2/TRBV6-3,once,TRBD2,TGTGCCAGCAGTCGGGGGGGTGTAGATACGCAGTATTTT,CASSRGGVDTQYF
TRBJ2-5,TRBV9,-,TRBD2,TGTGCCAGCAGCGAGGGACTAGCGGGAGGGCCGGGGGAGACCCAGTACTTC,CASSEGLAGGPGETQYF
TRBJ2-7,TRBV7-8,-,TRBD1,TGTGCCAGCAGCATAGGGGCAGGGGGCTACGAGCAGTACTTC,CASSIGAGGYEQYF
TRBJ2-3,TRBV7-7,once,TRBD1,TGTGCTAGCAGCCGGGACAGGGGGACAGATACGCAGTATTTT,CASSRDRGTDTQYF
TRBJ1-4,TRBV18,-,-,TGTGCCAGCTCACCCCGGGAGGCCCTAGATGAAAAACTGTTTTTT,CASSPREALDEKLFF